This TCR beta chain came from a study of T cell responses to AZD1222 COVID-19 vaccine. Study summary: Second-dose groups at about 4 or about 12 weeks were pooled. General study findings and limits: After the peak T cell response, and only then, were repertoires sampled. It should be noted that donors were predominantly white British and more often female, and clonal diversity was possibly underestimated. CD4 TCRs covered the whole spike, strongest at regions 160-218 and 743-854.

Sequenced by immunoSEQ multiplex PCR; TCRdb stores in-frame clones only, minus some. Of approximately 85,000 clones listed, approximately 83% are singletons. Germline V gene lookup returns CDR1 SGHVS and CDR2 FNYEAQ. The CDR3 contains 15 residues. The V end lost 4 bases, the J end lost 8 bases, and 15 bases lay between the germline ends. In its sample, this clone was seen a few times. Its antigen is not identified. Here the sequenced sample was peripheral blood, taken on day 0 of AZD1222 vaccination. This chain connects TRBV7-6 to TRBJ1-6, with a possible D match to TRBD1 (6 bases). The clonotype comes from an adult in good health. The CDR3 spells CASSWRQDGDSPLHF. The CDR3 bases are TGTGCCAGCAGCTGGAGACAGGACGGGGATTCACCCCTCCACTTT.